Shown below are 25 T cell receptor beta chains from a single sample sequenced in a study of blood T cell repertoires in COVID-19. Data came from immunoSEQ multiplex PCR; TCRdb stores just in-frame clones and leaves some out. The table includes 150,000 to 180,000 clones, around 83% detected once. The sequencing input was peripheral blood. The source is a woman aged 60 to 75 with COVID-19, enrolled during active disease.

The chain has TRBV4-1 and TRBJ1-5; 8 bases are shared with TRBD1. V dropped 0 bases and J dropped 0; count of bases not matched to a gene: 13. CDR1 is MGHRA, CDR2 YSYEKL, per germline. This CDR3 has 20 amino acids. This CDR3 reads CASSQEDRDYMWDSNQPQHF. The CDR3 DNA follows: TGCGCCAGCAGCCAAGAGGACAGGGACTACATGTGGGATAGCAATCAGCCCCAGCATTTT.

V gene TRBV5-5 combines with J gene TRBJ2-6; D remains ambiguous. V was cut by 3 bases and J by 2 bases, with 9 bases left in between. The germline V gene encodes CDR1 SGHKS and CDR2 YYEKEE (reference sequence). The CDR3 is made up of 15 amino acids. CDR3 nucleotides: TGTGCCAGCAGCTCACGTAACACTGGGGCCAACGTCCTGACTTTC. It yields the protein CASSSRNTGANVLTF.

The CDR3 region is CASSEGGRFMTEAFF. CDR3 nucleotides: TGTGCCAGCAGCGAGGGAGGAAGATTTATGACTGAAGCTTTCTTT. The chain is built from TRBV25-1 and TRBJ1-1; no reliable D call. V was trimmed by 6 bases and J by 5 bases, leaving 19 bases between them. The CDR3 sequence is 15 residues long. CDR1 and CDR2 from the germline V gene are MGHDK and SYGVNS.

CDR3 residues: CASSLEGRVSQPQHF. The CDR3 DNA is TGTGCCAGCAGCTTGGAGGGCAGGGTGAGCCAGCCCCAGCATTTT. The V and J genes are TRBV5-5 and TRBJ1-5, with D perhaps TRBD1 (5 bases). The V and J ends lost 0 bases and 7 bases respectively, with 14 bases between them. Germline CDR1 SGHKS, CDR2 YYEKEE (reference sequence). There are 15 residues in the CDR3.

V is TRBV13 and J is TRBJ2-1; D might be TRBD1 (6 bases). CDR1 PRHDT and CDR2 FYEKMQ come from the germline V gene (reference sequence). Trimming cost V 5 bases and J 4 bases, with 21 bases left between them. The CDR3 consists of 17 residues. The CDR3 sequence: CASSPTFDGGAYNEQFF. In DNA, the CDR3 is TGTGCCAGCAGCCCTACCTTTGATGGGGGCGCTTACAATGAGCAGTTCTTC.

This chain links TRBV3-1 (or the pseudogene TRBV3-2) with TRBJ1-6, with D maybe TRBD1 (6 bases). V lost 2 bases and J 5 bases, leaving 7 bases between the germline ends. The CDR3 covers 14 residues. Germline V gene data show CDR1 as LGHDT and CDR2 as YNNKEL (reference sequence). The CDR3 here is CASSQKGDNSPLHF. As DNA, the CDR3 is TGTGCCAGCAGCCAAAAGGGGGATAATTCACCCCTCCACTTT.

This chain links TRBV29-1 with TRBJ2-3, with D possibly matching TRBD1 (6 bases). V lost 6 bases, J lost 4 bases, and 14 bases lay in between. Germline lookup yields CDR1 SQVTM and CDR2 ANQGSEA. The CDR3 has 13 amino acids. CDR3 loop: CSVGAGSPDTQYF. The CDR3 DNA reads TGCAGCGTGGGGGCTGGGAGCCCAGATACGCAGTATTTT.

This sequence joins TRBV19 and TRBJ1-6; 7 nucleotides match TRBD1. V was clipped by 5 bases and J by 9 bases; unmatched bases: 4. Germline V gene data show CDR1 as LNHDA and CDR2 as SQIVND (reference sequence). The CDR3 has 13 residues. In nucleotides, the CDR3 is TGTGCCAGTAGTTGGCAGGGGGTTTCACCCCTCCACTTT. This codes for CASSWQGVSPLHF.

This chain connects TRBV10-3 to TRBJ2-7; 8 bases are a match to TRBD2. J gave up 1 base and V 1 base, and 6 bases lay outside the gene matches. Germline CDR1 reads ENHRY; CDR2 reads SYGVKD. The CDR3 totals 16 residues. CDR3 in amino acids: CAISEWLAGNSYEQYF. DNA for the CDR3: TGTGCCATCAGTGAGTGGTTAGCGGGAAATTCCTACGAGCAGTACTTC.

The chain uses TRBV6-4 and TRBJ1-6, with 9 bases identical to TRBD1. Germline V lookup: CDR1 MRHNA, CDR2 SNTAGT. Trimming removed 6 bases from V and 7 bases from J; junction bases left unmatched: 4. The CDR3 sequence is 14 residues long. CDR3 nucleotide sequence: TGTGCCAGCAGGGGGACAGGGAGGAATTCACCCCTCCACTTT. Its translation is CASRGTGRNSPLHF.

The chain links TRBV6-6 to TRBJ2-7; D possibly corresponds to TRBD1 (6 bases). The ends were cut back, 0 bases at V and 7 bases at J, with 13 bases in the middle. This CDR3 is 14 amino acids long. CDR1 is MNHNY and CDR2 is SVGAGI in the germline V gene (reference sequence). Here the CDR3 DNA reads TGTGCCAGCAGTTACTCGATGGGGGCGTGGGAGCAGTACGTC. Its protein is CASSYSMGAWEQYV.

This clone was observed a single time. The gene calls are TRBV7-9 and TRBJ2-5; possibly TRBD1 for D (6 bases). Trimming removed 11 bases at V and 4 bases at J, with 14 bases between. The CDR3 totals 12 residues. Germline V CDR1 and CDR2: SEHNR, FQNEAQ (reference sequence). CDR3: CAGGQGSETQYF. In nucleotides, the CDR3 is TGTGCCGGCGGGCAGGGGTCAGAGACCCAGTACTTC.

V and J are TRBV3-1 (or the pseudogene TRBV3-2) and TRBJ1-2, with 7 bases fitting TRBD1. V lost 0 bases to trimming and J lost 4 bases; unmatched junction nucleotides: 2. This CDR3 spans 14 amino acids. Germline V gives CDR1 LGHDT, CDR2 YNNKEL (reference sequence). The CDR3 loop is CASSQEQGGYGYTF. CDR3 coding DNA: TGTGCCAGCAGCCAAGAGCAGGGGGGCTATGGCTACACCTTC.

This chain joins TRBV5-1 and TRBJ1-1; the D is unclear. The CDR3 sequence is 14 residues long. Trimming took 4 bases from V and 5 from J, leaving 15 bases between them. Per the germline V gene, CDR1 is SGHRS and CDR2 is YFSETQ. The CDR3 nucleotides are TGCGCCAGCAGCCGAGGAGGAGGACGAACTGAAGCTTTCTTT. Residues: CASSRGGGRTEAFF.

DNA of the CDR3: TGTGCCAGCAGTGCAAGATCGACAGGGAGGATGAACACTGAAGCTTTCTTT. This sequence encodes CASSARSTGRMNTEAFF. The rearrangement uses TRBV6-1 and TRBJ1-1; 7 bases line up with TRBD1. The germline CDR1 and CDR2 sequences are MNHNS and SASEGT. The V and J ends lost 4 bases and 0 bases, in that order; junction bases with no gene match: 11. The CDR3 spans 17 residues.

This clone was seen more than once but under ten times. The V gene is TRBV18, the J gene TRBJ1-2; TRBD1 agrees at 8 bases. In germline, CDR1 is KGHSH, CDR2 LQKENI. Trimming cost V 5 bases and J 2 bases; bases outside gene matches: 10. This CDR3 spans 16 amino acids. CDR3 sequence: CASSFGQGSPNYGYTF. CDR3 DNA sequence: TGTGCCAGCTCATTCGGACAGGGCTCACCAAACTATGGCTACACCTTC.

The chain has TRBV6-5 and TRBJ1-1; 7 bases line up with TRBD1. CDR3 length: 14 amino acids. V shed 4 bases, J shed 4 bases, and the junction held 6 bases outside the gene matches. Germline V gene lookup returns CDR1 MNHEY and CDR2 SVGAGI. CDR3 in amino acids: CASSSGGTVTEAFF. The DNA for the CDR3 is TGTGCCAGCAGTTCTGGCGGGACAGTCACTGAAGCTTTCTTT.

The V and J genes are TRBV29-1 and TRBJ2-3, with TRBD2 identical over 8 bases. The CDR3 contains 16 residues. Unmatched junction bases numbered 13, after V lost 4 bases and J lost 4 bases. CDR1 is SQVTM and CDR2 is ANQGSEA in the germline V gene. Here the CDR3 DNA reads TGCAGCGTTGTGACTAGCGCTCAATTAAGGCCAGATACGCAGTATTTT. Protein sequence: CSVVTSAQLRPDTQYF.

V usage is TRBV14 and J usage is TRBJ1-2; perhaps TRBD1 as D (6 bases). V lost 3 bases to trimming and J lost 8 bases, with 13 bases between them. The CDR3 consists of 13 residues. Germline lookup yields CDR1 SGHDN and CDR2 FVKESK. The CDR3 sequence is CASSHRGGGGYTF. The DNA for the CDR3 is TGTGCCAGCAGCCATCGCGGGGGCGGGGGCTACACCTTC.

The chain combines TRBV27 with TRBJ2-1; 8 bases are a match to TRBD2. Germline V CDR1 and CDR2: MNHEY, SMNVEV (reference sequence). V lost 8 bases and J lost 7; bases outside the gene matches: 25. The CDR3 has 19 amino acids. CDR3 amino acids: CASSDPGLVSGGVRNEQFF. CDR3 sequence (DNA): TGTGCCAGCTCGGATCCGGGACTAGTTTCTGGTGGGGTACGGAATGAGCAGTTCTTC.

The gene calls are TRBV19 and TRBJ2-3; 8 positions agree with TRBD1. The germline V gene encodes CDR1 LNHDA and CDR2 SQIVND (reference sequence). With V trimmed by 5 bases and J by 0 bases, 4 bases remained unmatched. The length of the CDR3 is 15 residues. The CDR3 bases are TGTGCCAGTAGTGCCAGGGGGCGAAGCACAGATACGCAGTATTTT. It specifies CASSARGRSTDTQYF.

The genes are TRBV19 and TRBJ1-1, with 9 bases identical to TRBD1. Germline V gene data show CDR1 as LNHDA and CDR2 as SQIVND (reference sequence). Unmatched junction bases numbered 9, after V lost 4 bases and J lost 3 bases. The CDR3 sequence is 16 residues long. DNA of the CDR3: TGTGCCAGTAGTACCAGGACAGGGGCCTCTTACACTGAAGCTTTCTTT. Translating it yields CASSTRTGASYTEAFF.

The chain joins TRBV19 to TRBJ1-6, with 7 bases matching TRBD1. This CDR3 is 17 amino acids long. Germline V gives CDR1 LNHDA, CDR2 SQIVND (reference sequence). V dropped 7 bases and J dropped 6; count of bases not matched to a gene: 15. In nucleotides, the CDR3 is TGTGCCAGTACGCGACAGGGATCCCTGAGTGCTAATTCACCCCTCCACTTT. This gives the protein CASTRQGSLSANSPLHF.

The CDR3 region has the DNA TGTGCCAGCAGCGATCCCAGCACAGGGTCTAGCACAGATACGCAGTATTTT. As protein: CASSDPSTGSSTDTQYF. The gene calls are TRBV2 and TRBJ2-3, with D maybe TRBD1 (6 bases). V gave up 6 bases and J gave up 0 bases, with 19 bases separating them. The CDR3 length is 17 residues. Germline CDR1 SNHLY, CDR2 FYNNEI.

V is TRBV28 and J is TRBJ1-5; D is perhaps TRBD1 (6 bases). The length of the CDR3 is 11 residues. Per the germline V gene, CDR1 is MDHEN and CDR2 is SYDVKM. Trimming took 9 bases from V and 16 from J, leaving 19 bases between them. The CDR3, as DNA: TGTGCCAGTAATAGCAGGGGCCCAGGACATTTT. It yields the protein CASNSRGPGHF.